A selection of T cell receptor beta chains follows, all from one sample in a study of T cells after yellow fever vaccination. In TCRdb, the 5' RACE reads were re-called with MiXCR into one record per CDR3 protein. This table holds about 370,000 distinct CDR3 sequences, roughly 12% found once. The input for sequencing was PBMCs, taken on the day of the first yellow fever vaccination. These receptors were taken from a man between 18 and 29 years old who received the YFV17D yellow fever vaccine. The CDR3 runs from the conserved cysteine through the conserved F or W. Each record gives: J gene, V gene, clone size, D gene, CDR3 DNA, CDR3 protein. A D gene is named only where the DNA matches it firmly. Where a row states a size, it is once, few, many or the class of an expanded clone; other rows omit it.

>TRBJ1-6|TRBV6-6|many|TRBD1
TGTGCCACTGGACAGGGGGCGAATTCACCCCTCCACTTT
CATGQGANSPLHF
>TRBJ2-5|TRBV2|many|NA
TGTGCAGTGGCGTTCACCGGCACTGGGGAGACCCAGTACTTC
CAVAFTGTGETQYF
>TRBJ1-2|TRBV7-9|NA|NA
TGTGCCAGCAGCTTAGAGGGGGACCATGGCTACACCTTC
CASSLEGDHGYTF
>TRBJ1-3|TRBV19|NA|NA
TGTGCCAGTTGTTGGGGGTCCTCTGGAAACACCATATATTTT
CASCWGSSGNTIYF
>TRBJ2-1|TRBV13|few|TRBD2
TGTGCCAGCAGCTCGGGGACTAGCGGGCTCCGCTCCTACAATGAGCAGTTCTTC
CASSSGTSGLRSYNEQFF
>TRBJ2-1|TRBV20-1|NA|NA
TGCAGTGCTAGTTTTACGGGGCTGCATGAGCAGTTCTTC
CSASFTGLHEQFF
>TRBJ2-1|TRBV4-2|NA|TRBD2
TGTGCCAGCAGCCAACGACTAGCGGGGAGCTCCTACAATGAGCAGTTCTTC
CASSQRLAGSSYNEQFF
>TRBJ2-3|TRBV10-3|NA|TRBD2
TGTGCCATCAGTGTGGGACCTAGCGGAGGCACAGATACGCAGTATTTT
CAISVGPSGGTDTQYF
>TRBJ1-1|TRBV6-1|many|TRBD1
TGTGCCAGCAGTGAAAATGACAGGGCACTTTACAGGGACACTGAAGCTTTCTTT
CASSENDRALYRDTEAFF
>TRBJ2-1|TRBV7-6|NA|NA
TGTGCCAGCAGCTTAGGGGGGGGGCCTGCCAATGAGCAGTTCTTC
CASSLGGGPANEQFF
>TRBJ1-2|TRBV4-1|NA|NA
TGCGCCAGCAGCCAAGGAATGGGCCAGGGGAATGGCTACACCTTC
CASSQGMGQGNGYTF
>TRBJ2-1|TRBV12-3/TRBV12-4|few|TRBD1
TGTGCCAGCAGGCAGACAGGGTTTCGTGAGCAGTTCTTC
CASRQTGFREQFF
>TRBJ2-3|TRBV7-8|few|NA
TGTGCCAGCAGCTTATCCCCTGGGGGGGGCGCTAGCACAGATACGCAGTATTTT
CASSLSPGGGASTDTQYF
>TRBJ2-3|TRBV4-1|few|NA
TGCGCCAGCTCCCCCAAAGCTAGCACAGATACGCAGTATTTT
CASSPKASTDTQYF
>TRBJ1-1|TRBV27|NA|NA
TGTGCCAGCAGCCCCGGTCGGGGGTCGAACACTGAAGCTTTCTTT
CASSPGRGSNTEAFF
>TRBJ2-5|TRBV4-3|NA|NA
TGCGCCAGCGGCCTCCTCAGGAAAGCGGGTCAAGAGACCCAGTACTTC
CASGLLRKAGQETQYF
>TRBJ1-5|TRBV4-1|NA|NA
TGCGCCAGCAGCTCTCCGGACAGTAATCAGCCCCAGCATTTT
CASSSPDSNQPQHF
>TRBJ2-7|TRBV6-5|NA|TRBD2
TGTGCCAGCAGTTACCCACTTGGGAGGGCGCGAGCCGAGCAGTACTTC
CASSYPLGRARAEQYF
>TRBJ2-3|TRBV12-3/TRBV12-4|NA|NA
TGTGCCAGCAACCACCGGGACTTTACAGATACGCAGTATTTT
CASNHRDFTDTQYF
>TRBJ1-1|TRBV11-2|NA|NA
TGTGCCAGCAGTTTCAGGGTGGACACTGAAGCTTTCTTT
CASSFRVDTEAFF
>TRBJ1-2|TRBV12-3/TRBV12-4|NA|NA
TGTGCCAGCAGTCAGACACAGGGAAGGGGCTACACCTTC
CASSQTQGRGYTF
>TRBJ2-3|TRBV28|few|NA
TGTGCCAGCAGTTCATACCCAGATACGCAGTATTTT
CASSSYPDTQYF